This T cell receptor beta chain was sequenced during a study of cytomegalovirus exposure and HLA in healthy donors. Overall study context: Later analysis reported that the 95 to 150 validation repertoires shared the platform of the roughly 630 first-cohort repertoires.

From germline, CDR1 is SGHRS and CDR2 YFSETQ. This CDR3 region has 17 residues. V lost 0 bases and J lost 6, with 22 bases in between. Findings of the study overall: Associated with cytomegalovirus, according to the listing, were 150 to 200 TCR beta chains. In vitro, a few CMV-associated chains proved specific for CMV antigens.

Clones were sequenced by immunoSEQ multiplex PCR, and TCRdb holds only the in-frame ones, with some missing. The sample contains 220,000 or so clones, under 95% of which appear only once. Concerning this clone itself: Its antigen is unknown.

This TCR derives from a woman younger than 35 in good health and CMV-seronegative. The chain carries TRBV5-1 and TRBJ2-7; D perhaps matches TRBD1 (6 bases). The source material was PBMCs. For the CDR3, the DNA is TGCGCCAGCAGCTTGGCCATCAGACAGGTCGGCCCTTCCGAGCAGTACTTC. Protein product: CASSLAIRQVGPSEQYF.